This is a list of T cell receptor beta chains from one sample in a study of a mutant IDH1 vaccine in newly diagnosed glioma. No antigens are known for them. Some clones are missing from TCRdb's copy, which holds only in-frame ones; the method was immunoSEQ multiplex PCR. The sample has roughly 54,000 clones, around four fifths seen once; the top ten hold around 3.9%. The source material was PBMCs, sampled from a glioma patient whose treatment included an IDH1 peptide vaccine. Every receptor here comes from a woman younger than 35 with glioma. Each CDR3 is given with its conserved first and last residue. The order of the fields is clone size, J gene, D gene, V gene, CDR3 DNA, CDR3 protein. The D gene is left open where the match is weak. Some rows mark clone size as missing; the rest say once, few, many or name a class of expanded clone.

-,TRBJ2-1,TRBD2,TRBV30,TGTGCCGGAGGCGGGGGGCGGAATGAGCAGTTCTTC,CAGGGGRNEQFF
-,TRBJ2-7,-,TRBV25-1,TGTGCCAGCGTCAGCCTCTACGAGCAGTACTTC,CASVSLYEQYF
-,TRBJ2-3,TRBD2,TRBV6-5,TGTGCCAGCAGTTACACTACTAGCGGGAGTGGGGATACGCAGTATTTT,CASSYTTSGSGDTQYF
-,TRBJ2-3,-,TRBV14,TGTGCCAGCAGCTTCAGCGTTACGCAGTATTTT,CASSFSVTQYF
-,TRBJ1-1,-,TRBV11-3,TGTGCCAGCAGCTTAGTACAGGGTACTGAAGCTTTCTTT,CASSLVQGTEAFF
few,TRBJ2-7,-,TRBV10-2,TGCGCCAGCAGGGACCCCACCAGGTACGAGCAGTACTTC,CASRDPTRYEQYF
-,TRBJ2-3,TRBD1,TRBV15,TGTGCCACCAGCAGAGGAAGGACAGGGCCTAGGGCAGATACGCAGTATTTT,CATSRGRTGPRADTQYF
-,TRBJ2-1,TRBD2,TRBV6-1,TGTGCCAGCAGGTTTAGCGGGAGTGATGAGCAGTTCTTC,CASRFSGSDEQFF
-,TRBJ2-7,TRBD2,TRBV27,TGTGCCAGCAGTCCTGGACTAGCGGGGGGCCTCAACCCTTTTTCCTACGAGCAGTACTTC,CASSPGLAGGLNPFSYEQYF
once,TRBJ2-5,TRBD1,TRBV25-1,TGTGCCAGCAGTGAATTCAGGGGACAGGGTCCAGAGACCCAGTACTTC,CASSEFRGQGPETQYF
-,TRBJ1-3,-,TRBV5-6,TGTGCCAGCAGCTTTTTTACAGGCGGAAACACCATATATTTT,CASSFFTGGNTIYF
-,TRBJ2-2,-,TRBV11-2,TGTGCCAGCAGCTCGGTCCGCAGGGCCGGGGAGCTGTTTTTT,CASSSVRRAGELFF
-,TRBJ2-2,TRBD1,TRBV15,TGTGCCACCGCTCTCCGGGACAGGGGGCCCGGGGAGCTGTTTTTT,CATALRDRGPGELFF
-,TRBJ2-7,-,TRBV7-2,TGTGCCAGCAGCCTAGGGCCCGTGCGCCGGAGCTACGAGCAGTACTTC,CASSLGPVRRSYEQYF
-,TRBJ2-5,-,TRBV7-9,TGTGCCAGCAGCCGGACTCGAACCCAAGAGACCCAGTACTTC,CASSRTRTQETQYF
-,TRBJ2-2,-,TRBV2,TGTGCCAGCAGTCCCACCCTCCAGGCCGGGGAGCTGTTTTTT,CASSPTLQAGELFF
-,TRBJ1-6,-,TRBV19,TGTGCCAGTAGTATATTGGGGGCCCCCCTCCACTTT,CASSILGAPLHF
-,TRBJ2-2,TRBD2,TRBV4-1,TGCGCCAGCAGCCACACTAGCGCAAGGAACACCGGGGAGCTGTTTTTT,CASSHTSARNTGELFF
-,TRBJ1-1,-,TRBV19,TGTGCCAGTAGAGCTTTGAGCATAAACACTGAAGCTTTCTTT,CASRALSINTEAFF
-,TRBJ1-6,-,TRBV2,TGTGCCAGCTTGCCCGCCAGCTCCTATAATTCACCCCTCCACTTT,CASLPASSYNSPLHF